Following are 2 T cell receptor beta chains from one sample sequenced in a study of shared clonotypes between healthy human individuals. Naive CD8 isolation took CD45RO-negative cells positively selected for CCR7 and excluded terminally differentiated effector memory CD45RA+ cells. TCRdb's table, derived via immunoSEQ multiplex PCR, lists solely in-frame clones and lacks some. The sample has hundreds of thousands of clones, about 91% seen once; the top ten hold approximately 24%. The sequenced sample consisted of naive CD8+ T cells sorted from blood. These receptors came from a man aged 25 to 40 in good health.

A few counts support this clone. The chain is built from TRBV28 and TRBJ1-5; D not certain. CDR3 length: 10 residues. Germline V lookup: CDR1 MDHEN, CDR2 SYDVKM. CDR3 coding DNA: TGTGCAATAGGTCATCAGCCCCAGCATTTT. Amino acid sequence: CAIGHQPQHF.

The chain couples TRBV7-6 to TRBJ1-1; no clear D. The germline V and J ends were trimmed by 1 base and 1 base, with 16 bases remaining between them. CDR1 and CDR2 from the germline V gene are SGHVS and FNYEAQ. There are 17 residues in the CDR3. CDR3: CASSLESVRSSNTEAFF. The CDR3, as DNA: TGTGCCAGCAGCTTAGAGTCGGTGCGTAGCTCGAACACTGAAGCTTTCTTT.